This TCR beta chain was identified in a study of somatic mutations in cytotoxic T cells in rheumatoid arthritis. About the research overall: Flow sorting yielded some V beta antibody-stained T-cell populations at nearly 100% purity, among them V beta1+ cells sequenced for TCRB.

Study-wide findings and caveats: Among fewer than 80 patients, roughly eight showed a largest CD8+ clone that surpassed 20% of CD8+ cells. Antigens bound by the expanded CD8+ clones were not identified.

CDR3 length: 14 amino acids. CDR1 and CDR2 from the germline V gene are SGDLS and YYNGEE. Trimming pared 3 bases from V and 7 bases from J, leaving 17 bases between. As for this clone: The antigen is not known.

Some clones are missing from TCRdb's copy, which holds only in-frame ones; the method was immunoSEQ multiplex PCR. The sample records several thousand clones, roughly 82% being singletons. Researchers isolated CD4+ and CD8+ cells by positive magnetic bead selection and then checked their purity by flow cytometry. Sequenced material: CD8+ T cells sorted from blood. The clonotype was recovered from an adult with rheumatoid arthritis. This chain uses TRBV9 with TRBJ2-7; D is possibly TRBD2 (6 bases). The CDR3 DNA sequence: TGTGCCAGCAGCGGCGCCGGGCCCCGGGGGGAGCAGTACTTC. It translates to CASSGAGPRGEQYF.